This TCR beta chain was captured in a study of technical replicates of blood from a handful of donors. The germline CDR1 and CDR2 sequences are MDHEN and SYDVKM. Trimming removed 5 bases at V and 8 bases at J, with 14 bases between. This CDR3 contains 13 residues. TCRdb keeps only in-frame clones here, not all; method: immunoSEQ multiplex PCR. The repertoire includes over 75,000 clones, around 97% of them detected once, and around 0.18% sits in the top ten. The J gene is TRBJ2-3, the V gene TRBV28; D is possibly TRBD2 (6 bases). This clonotype was obtained from a human donor in good health. The sample was T cells isolated from PBMCs. CDR3 coding DNA: TGTGCCAGCAGTCCGGTGACTAGTGGTACGCAGTATTTT. Amino acids: CASSPVTSGTQYF.